This T cell receptor beta chain was retrieved from a study of regulatory T cells in long-lasting Graves disease. Study overall: Over-5-year antithyroid drug use with positive TSH receptor antibodies defined persistent Graves' disease in the study.

About this clonotype: Its target is unknown.

Sample time point: persistent/refractory GD, antithyroid drugs over 5 years with positive TRAb. PBMC-derived RNA was used for the TCR library. Points from the study as a whole: There were preferences for TRBV28, TRBJ1-2 and TRBJ2-5 in persistent disease. Accuracy might have suffered from few samples. The persistent group shared 2,741 public clonotypes, more than the approximately 890 shared by new patients.

According to the study, TCR beta libraries were built with iRepertoire HTBI primers and CDR3-region Arm-PCR. In TCRdb, the multiplex PCR reads were re-called with MiXCR into one record per CDR3 protein. The sample contains over 350,000 distinct CDR3 sequences, less than 25% of which appear only once. CDR3 size: 14 residues. V lost 7 bases, J lost 4 bases, and 13 bases lay in between. In germline, CDR1 is MNHNS, CDR2 SASEGT. The TCR originated in a female donor with Graves disease. The material sequenced was peripheral blood mononuclear cells (PBMCs), taken when the disease was refractory, from a patient treated with antithyroid drugs. The chain uses TRBV6-1 and TRBJ2-2; D may be TRBD1 or TRBD2 (5 bases each). The CDR3, as DNA: TGTGCCAGCACCTCAGCAGGGACCACCGGGGAGCTGTTTTTT. Translation gives CASTSAGTTGELFF.